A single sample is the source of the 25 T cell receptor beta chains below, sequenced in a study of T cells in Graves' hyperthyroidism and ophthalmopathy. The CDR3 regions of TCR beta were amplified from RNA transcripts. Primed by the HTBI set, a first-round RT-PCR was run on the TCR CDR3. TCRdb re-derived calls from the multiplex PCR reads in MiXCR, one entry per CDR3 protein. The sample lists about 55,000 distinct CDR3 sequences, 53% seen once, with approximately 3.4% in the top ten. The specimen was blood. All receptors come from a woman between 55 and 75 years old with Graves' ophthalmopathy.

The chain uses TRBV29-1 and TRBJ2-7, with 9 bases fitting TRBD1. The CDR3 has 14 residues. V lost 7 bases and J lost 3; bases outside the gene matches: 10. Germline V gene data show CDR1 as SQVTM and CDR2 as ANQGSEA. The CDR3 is CSARGTGSFYEQYF. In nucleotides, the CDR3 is TGCAGCGCCAGGGGGACAGGGTCTTTCTACGAGCAGTACTTC.

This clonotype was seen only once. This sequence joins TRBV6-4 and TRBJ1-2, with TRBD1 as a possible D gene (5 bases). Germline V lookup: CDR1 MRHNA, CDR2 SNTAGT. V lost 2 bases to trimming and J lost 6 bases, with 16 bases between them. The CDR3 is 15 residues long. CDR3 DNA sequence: TGTGCCAGCAGTGACGGGACTAGCGGGAGAAATGGCTACACCTTC. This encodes CASSDGTSGRNGYTF.

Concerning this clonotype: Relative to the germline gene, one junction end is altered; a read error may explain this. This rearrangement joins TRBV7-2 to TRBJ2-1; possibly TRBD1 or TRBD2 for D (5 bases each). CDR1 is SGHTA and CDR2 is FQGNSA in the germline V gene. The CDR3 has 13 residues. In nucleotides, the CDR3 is TGCGCCAACAGCTGGGGCGGGCAGGGAGAGCAGTTCTTC. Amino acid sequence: CANSWGGQGEQFF.

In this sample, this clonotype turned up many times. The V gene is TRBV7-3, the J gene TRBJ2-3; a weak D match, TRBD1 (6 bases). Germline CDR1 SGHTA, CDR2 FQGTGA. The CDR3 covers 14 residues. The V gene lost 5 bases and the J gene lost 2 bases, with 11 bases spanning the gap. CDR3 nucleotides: TGTGCCAGCAGCCCGGGACACTCCACAGATACGCAGTATTTT. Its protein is CASSPGHSTDTQYF.

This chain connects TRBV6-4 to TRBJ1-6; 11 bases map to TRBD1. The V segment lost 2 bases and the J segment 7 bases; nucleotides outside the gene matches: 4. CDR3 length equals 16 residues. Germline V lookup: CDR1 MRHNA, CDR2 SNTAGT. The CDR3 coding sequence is TGTGCCAGCAGTGACGCCGGGACAGGGGGGAATTCACCCCTCCACTTT. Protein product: CASSDAGTGGNSPLHF.

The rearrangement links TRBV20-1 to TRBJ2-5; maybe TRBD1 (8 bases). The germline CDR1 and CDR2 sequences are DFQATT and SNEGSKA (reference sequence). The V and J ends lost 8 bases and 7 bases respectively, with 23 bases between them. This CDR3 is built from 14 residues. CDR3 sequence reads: CSTQGGEGQLTQYF. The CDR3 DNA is TGCAGTACACAGGGGGGGGAGGGTCAGCTGACCCAGTACTTC.

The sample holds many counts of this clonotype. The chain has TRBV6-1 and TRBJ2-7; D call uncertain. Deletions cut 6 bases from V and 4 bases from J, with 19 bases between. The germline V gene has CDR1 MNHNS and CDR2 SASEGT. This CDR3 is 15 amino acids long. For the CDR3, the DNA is TGTGCCAGCAGCCAATACGTGGCGTCCCGGTACGAGCAGTACTTC. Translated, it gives CASSQYVASRYEQYF.

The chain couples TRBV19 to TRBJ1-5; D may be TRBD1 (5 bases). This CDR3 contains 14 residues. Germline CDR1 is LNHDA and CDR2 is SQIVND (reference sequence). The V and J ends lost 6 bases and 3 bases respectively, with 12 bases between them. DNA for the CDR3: TGTGCCAGTAGAAGACAGAGGAACAATCAGCCCCAGCATTTT. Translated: CASRRQRNNQPQHF.

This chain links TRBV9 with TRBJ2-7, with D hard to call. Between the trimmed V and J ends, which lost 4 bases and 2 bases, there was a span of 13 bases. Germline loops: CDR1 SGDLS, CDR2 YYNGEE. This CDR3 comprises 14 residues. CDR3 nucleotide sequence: TGTGCCAGCAGCAGGGTGGGATCGACCTACGAGCAGTACTTC. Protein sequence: CASSRVGSTYEQYF.

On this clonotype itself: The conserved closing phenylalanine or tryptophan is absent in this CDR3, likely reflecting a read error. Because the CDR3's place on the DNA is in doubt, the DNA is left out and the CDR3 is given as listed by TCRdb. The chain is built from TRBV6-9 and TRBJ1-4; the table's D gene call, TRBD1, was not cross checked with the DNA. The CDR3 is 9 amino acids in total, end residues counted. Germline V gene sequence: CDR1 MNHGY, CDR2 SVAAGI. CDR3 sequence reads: CAATDRGRL.

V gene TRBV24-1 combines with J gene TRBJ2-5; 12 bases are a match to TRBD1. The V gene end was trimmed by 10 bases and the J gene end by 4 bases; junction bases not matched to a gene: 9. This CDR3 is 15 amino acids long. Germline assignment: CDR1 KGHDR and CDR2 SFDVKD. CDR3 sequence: CATGPGGQGAETQYF. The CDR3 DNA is TGTGCCACAGGCCCCGGGGGACAGGGGGCAGAGACCCAGTACTTC.

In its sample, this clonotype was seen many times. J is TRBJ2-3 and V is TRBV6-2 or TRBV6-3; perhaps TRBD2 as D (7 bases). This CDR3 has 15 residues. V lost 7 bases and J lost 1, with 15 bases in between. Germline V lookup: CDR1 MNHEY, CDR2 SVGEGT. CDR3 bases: TGTGCCAGCAAGAACGCGGGGGCCGGCACAGATACGCAGTATTTT. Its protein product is CASKNAGAGTDTQYF.

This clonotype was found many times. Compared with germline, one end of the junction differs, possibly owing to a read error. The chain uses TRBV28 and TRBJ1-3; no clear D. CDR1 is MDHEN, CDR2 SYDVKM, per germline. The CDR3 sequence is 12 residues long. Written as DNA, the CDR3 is TGTGCCAGCAGTTTTCTTGGAGACACCATATATTTT. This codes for CASSFLGDTIYF.

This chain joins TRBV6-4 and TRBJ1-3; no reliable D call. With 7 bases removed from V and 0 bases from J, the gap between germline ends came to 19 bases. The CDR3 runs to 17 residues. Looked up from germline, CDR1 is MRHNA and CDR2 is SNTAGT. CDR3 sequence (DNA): TGTGCCAGCAATTCCTTAGCGGGAGGCCCCTCTGGAAACACCATATATTTT. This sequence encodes CASNSLAGGPSGNTIYF.

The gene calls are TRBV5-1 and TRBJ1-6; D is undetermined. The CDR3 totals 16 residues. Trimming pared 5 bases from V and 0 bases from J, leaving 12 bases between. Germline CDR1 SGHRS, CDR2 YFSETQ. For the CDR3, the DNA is TGCGCCAGCAGGGACCTTTTGAGCTCCTATAATTCACCCCTCCACTTT. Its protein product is CASRDLLSSYNSPLHF. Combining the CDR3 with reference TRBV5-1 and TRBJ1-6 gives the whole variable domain KAGVTQTPRYLIKTRGQQVTLSCSPISGHRSVSWYQQTPGQGLQFLFEYFSETQRNKGNFPGRFSGRQFSNSRSEMNVSTLELGDSALYLCASRDLLSSYNSPLHFGNGTRLTVT.

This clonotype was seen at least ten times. The CDR3 nucleotides are TGTGCCAGCAGTTACGGACTAGTCGGCGATGAGCAGTTCTTC. This codes for CASSYGLVGDEQFF. V is TRBV6-2 or TRBV6-3 and J is TRBJ2-1; 7 nucleotides line up with TRBD2. Germline V lookup: CDR1 MNHEY, CDR2 SVGEGT. This CDR3 comprises 14 residues. V lost 2 bases, J lost 8 bases, and 6 bases stayed unmatched.

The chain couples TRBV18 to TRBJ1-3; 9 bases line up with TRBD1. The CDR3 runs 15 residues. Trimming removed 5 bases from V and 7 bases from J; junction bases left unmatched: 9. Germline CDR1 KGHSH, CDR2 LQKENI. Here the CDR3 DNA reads TGTGCCAGCTCAACCACCTCGGGACAGGGTAACACCATATATTTT. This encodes CASSTTSGQGNTIYF.

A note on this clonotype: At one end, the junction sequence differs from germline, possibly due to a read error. CDR3 bases: TGCGCCAGCAGCCAAGGGACAGGGCGGCTATACGAGCAGTGCTTC. Translated, it gives CASSQGTGRLYEQCF. The genes are TRBV5-1 and TRBJ2-7; 9 bases align to TRBD1. The CDR3 is 15 residues long. Germline loops: CDR1 SGHRS, CDR2 YFSETQ.

The CDR3 region has the DNA TGTGCCAGCAGCTTGGGCCTGGCGAGATACAATGAGCAGTATTTT. It translates to CASSLGLARYNEQYF. The rearrangement links TRBV7-3 to TRBJ2-3, with D uncertain. Germline CDR1 is SGHTA and CDR2 is FQGTGA. CDR3 length equals 15 residues. The germline V and J ends were trimmed by 3 bases and 11 bases, with 21 bases remaining between them.

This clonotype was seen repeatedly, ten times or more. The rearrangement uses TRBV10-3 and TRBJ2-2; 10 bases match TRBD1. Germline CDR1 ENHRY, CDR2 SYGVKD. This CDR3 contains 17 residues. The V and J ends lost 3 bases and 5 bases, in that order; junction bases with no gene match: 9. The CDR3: CAISDRGTGELTGELFF. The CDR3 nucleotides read TGTGCCATCAGTGACCGAGGGACAGGGGAATTGACCGGGGAGCTGTTTTTT.

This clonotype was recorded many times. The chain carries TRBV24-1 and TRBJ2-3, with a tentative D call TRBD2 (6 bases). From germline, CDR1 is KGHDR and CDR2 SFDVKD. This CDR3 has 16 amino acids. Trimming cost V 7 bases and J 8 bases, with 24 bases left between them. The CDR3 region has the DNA TGTGCCACCAGCTCTAGAAGCGGCGGGACCTGGGGTACGCAGTATTTT. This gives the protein CATSSRSGGTWGTQYF.

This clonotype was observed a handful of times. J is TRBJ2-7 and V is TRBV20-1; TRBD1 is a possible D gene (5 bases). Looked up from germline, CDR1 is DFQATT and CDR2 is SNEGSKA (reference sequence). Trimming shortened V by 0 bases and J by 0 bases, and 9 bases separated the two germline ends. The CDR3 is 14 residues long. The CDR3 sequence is CSARDWTYSYEQYF. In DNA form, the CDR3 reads TGCAGTGCTAGAGATTGGACATACTCCTACGAGCAGTACTTC.

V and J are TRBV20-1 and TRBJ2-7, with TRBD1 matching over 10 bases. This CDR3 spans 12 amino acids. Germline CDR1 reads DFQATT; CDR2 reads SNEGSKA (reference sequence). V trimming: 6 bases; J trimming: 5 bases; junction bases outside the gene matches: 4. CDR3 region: CSADRGQNEQYF. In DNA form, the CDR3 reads TGCAGTGCAGACAGGGGGCAGAACGAGCAGTACTTC.

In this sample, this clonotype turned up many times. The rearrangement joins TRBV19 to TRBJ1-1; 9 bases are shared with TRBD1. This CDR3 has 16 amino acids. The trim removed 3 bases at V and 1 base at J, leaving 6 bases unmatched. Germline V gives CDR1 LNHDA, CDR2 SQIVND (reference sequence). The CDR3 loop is CASSMDRGFSNTEAFF. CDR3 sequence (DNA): TGTGCCAGTAGTATGGACAGGGGATTTTCGAACACTGAAGCTTTCTTT. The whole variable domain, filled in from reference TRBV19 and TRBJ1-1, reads DGGITQSPKYLFRKEGQNVTLSCEQNLNHDAMYWYRQDPGQGLRLIYYSQIVNDFQKGDIAEGYSVSREKKESFPLTVTSAQKNPTAFYLCASSMDRGFSNTEAFFGQGTRLTVV.

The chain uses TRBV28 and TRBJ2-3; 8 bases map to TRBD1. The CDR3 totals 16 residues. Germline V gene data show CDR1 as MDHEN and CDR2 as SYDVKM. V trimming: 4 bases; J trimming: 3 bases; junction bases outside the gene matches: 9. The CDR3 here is CASSSAGGLLTDTQYF. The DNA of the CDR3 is TGTGCCAGCAGTTCCGCAGGGGGCTTATTAACAGATACGCAGTATTTT.